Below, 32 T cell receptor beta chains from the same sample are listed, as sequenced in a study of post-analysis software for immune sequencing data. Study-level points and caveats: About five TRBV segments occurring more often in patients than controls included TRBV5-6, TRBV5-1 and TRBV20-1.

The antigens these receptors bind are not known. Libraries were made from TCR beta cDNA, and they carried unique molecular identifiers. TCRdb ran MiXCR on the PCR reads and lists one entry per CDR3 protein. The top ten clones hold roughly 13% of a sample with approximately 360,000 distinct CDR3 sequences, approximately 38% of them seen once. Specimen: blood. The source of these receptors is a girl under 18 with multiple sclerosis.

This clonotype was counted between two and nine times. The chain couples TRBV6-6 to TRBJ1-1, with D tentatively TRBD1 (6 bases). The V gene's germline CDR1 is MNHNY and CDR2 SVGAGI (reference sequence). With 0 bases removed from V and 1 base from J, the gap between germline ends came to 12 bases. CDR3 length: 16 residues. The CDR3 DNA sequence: TGTGCCAGCAGTTACTCAAGAGGAGGGGGGAACACTGAAGCTTTCTTT. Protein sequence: CASSYSRGGGNTEAFF.

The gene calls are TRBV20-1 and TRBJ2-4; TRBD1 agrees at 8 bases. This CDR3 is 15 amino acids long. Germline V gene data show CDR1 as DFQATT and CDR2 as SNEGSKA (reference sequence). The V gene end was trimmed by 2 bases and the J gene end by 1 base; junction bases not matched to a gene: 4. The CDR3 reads CSARPTGAAKNIQYF. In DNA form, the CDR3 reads TGCAGTGCTAGACCGACAGGGGCGGCCAAAAACATTCAGTACTTC.

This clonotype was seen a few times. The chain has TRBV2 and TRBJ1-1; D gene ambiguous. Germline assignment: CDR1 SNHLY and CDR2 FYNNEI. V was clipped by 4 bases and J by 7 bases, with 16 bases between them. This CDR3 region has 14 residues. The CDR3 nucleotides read TGTGCCAGCAGTGGGAACGGATTCGGAAATGAAGCTTTCTTT. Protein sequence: CASSGNGFGNEAFF.

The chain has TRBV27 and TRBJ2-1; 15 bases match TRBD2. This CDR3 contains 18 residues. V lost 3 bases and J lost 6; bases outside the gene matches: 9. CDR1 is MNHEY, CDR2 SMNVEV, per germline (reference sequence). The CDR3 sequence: CASSLQGLAGGPGNEQFF. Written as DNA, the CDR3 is TGTGCCAGCAGTTTGCAAGGACTAGCGGGGGGGCCCGGCAATGAGCAGTTCTTC.

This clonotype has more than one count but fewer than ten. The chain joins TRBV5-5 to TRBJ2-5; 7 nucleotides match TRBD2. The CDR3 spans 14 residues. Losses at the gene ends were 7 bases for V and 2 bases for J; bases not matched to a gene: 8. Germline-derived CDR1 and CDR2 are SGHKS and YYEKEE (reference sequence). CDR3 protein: CASGARRGQETQYF. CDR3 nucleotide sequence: TGTGCCAGCGGCGCCCGGCGGGGGCAAGAGACCCAGTACTTC.

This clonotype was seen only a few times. CDR3 sequence: CASSQDPATDTQYF. CDR3 in DNA: TGTGCCAGCAGCCAAGACCCCGCCACAGATACGCAGTATTTT. The chain couples TRBV3-1 to TRBJ2-3, with D unresolved. V was pared by 0 bases and J by 2 bases, with 6 bases between. The length of the CDR3 is 14 residues. Germline loops: CDR1 LGHDT, CDR2 YNNKEL (reference sequence).

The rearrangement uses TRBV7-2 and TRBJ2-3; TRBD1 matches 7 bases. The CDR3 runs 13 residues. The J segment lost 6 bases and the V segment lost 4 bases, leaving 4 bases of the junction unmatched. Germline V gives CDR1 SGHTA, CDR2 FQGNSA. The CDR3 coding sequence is TGTGCCAGCAGCTCATCCAGGGGGGATACGCAGTATTTT. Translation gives CASSSSRGDTQYF.

CDR3 amino acids: CASKAGQGSFQPQHF. DNA for the CDR3: TGTGCCAGCAAGGCTGGACAGGGTAGTTTTCAGCCCCAGCATTTT. V and J are TRBV6-1 and TRBJ1-5; TRBD1 agrees at 8 bases. The germline V gene has CDR1 MNHNS and CDR2 SASEGT. After removal of 7 bases from V and 6 bases from J, the junction contained 11 bases not matched to a gene. The CDR3 extends over 15 amino acids.

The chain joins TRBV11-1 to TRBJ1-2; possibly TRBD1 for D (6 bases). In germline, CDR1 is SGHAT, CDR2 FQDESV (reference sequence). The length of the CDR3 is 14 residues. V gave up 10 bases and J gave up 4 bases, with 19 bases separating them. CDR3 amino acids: CATKVETGPYGYTF. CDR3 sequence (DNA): TGTGCCACCAAGGTCGAAACAGGGCCCTATGGCTACACCTTC.

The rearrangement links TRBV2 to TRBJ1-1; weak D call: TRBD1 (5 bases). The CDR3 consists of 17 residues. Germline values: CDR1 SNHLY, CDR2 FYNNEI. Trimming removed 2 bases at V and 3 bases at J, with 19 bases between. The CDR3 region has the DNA TGTGCCAGCAGTGAACCTTGGGATATCAGGGAGGACACTGAAGCTTTCTTT. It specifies CASSEPWDIREDTEAFF.

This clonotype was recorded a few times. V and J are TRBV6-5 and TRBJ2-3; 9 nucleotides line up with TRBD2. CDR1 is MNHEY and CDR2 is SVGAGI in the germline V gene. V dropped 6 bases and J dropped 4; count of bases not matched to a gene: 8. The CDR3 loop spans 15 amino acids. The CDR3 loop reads CASSRLAAVPDTQYF. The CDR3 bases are TGTGCCAGCAGCAGACTAGCGGCGGTCCCAGATACGCAGTATTTT.

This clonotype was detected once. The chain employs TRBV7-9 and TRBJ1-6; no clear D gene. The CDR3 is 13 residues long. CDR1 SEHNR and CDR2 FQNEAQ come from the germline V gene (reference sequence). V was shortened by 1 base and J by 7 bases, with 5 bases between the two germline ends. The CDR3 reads CASSLDRNSPLHF. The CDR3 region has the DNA TGTGCCAGCAGCTTAGACCGGAATTCACCCCTCCACTTT.

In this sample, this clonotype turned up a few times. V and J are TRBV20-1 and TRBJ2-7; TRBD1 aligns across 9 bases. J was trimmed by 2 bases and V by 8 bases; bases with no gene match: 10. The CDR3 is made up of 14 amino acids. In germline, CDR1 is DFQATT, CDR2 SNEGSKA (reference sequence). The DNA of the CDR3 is TGCAGTACTCCCGACAGGGGGTCAGCCTACGAGCAGTACTTC. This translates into CSTPDRGSAYEQYF.

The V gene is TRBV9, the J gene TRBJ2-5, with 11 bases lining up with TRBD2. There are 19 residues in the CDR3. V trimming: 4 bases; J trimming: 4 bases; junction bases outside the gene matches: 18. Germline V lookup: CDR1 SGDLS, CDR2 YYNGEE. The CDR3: CASSPQLGTSGVWGETQYF. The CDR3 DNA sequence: TGTGCCAGCAGCCCGCAATTGGGGACTAGCGGCGTTTGGGGAGAGACCCAGTACTTC.

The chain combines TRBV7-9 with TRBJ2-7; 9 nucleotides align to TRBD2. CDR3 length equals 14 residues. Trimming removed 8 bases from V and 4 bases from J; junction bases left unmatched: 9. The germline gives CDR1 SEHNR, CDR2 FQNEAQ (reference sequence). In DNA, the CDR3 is TGTGCCAGCGTCGGGCGGGGGGGCAGGTACGAGCAGTACTTC. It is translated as CASVGRGGRYEQYF.

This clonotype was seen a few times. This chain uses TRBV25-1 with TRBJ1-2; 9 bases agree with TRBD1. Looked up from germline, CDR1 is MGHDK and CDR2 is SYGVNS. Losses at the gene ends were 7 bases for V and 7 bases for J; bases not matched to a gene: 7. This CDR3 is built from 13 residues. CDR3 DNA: TGTGCCAGCACTCGGGGACAGGGTGTTGGCTACACCTTC. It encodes CASTRGQGVGYTF.

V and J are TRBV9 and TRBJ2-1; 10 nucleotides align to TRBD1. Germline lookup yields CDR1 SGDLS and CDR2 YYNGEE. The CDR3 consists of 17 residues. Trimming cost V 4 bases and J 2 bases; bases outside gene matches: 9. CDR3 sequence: CASSFATGGAPYNEQFF. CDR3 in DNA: TGTGCCAGCAGCTTCGCGACAGGGGGCGCTCCCTACAATGAGCAGTTCTTC.

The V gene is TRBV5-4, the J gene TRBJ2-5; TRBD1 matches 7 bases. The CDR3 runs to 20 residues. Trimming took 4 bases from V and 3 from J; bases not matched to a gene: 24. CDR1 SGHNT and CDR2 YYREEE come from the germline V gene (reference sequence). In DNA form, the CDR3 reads TGTGCCAGCAGCGGGTGGGCAGGGGGAAGAACAACCAGCTTGAAAGAGACCCAGTACTTC. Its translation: CASSGWAGGRTTSLKETQYF.

The chain's CDR3 is CSTGLRTDTQYF. DNA of the CDR3: TGCAGCACGGGACTTCGCACAGATACGCAGTATTTT. The chain carries TRBV29-1 and TRBJ2-3, with D maybe TRBD2 (6 bases). Germline V gives CDR1 SQVTM, CDR2 ANQGSEA. Trimming took off 8 bases at V and 1 base at J, with 10 bases between the two ends. The CDR3 contains 12 residues.

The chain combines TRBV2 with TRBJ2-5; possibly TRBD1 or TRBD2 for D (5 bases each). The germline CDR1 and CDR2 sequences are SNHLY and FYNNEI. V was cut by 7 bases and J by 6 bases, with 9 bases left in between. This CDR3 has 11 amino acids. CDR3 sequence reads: CASKGTKTQYF. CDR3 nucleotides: TGTGCCAGCAAGGGGACCAAGACCCAGTACTTC.

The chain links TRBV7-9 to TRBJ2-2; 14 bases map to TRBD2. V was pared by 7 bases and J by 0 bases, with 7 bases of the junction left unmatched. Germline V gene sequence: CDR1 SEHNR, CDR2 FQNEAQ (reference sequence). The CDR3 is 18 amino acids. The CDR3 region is CASTHGTSGGSNTGELFF. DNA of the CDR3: TGTGCCAGCACCCATGGGACTAGCGGGGGCTCGAACACCGGGGAGCTGTTTTTT.

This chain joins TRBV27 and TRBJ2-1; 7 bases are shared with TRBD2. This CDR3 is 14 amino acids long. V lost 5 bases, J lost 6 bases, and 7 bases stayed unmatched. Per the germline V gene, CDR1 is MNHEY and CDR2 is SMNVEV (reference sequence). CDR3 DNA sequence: TGTGCCAGCAGTAGCATAGCGGGCGGCAATGAGCAGTTCTTC. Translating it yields CASSSIAGGNEQFF.

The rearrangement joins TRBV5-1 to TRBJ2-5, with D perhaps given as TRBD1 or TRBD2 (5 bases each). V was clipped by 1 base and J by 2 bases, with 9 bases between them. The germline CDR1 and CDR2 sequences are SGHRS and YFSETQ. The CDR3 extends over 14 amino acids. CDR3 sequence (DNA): TGCGCCAGCAGCTTGTTAGAGGGGCAAGAGACCCAGTACTTC. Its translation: CASSLLEGQETQYF.

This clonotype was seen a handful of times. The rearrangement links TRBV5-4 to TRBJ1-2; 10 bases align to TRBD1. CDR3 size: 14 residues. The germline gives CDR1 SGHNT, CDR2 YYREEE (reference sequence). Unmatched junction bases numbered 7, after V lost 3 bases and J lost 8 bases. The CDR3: CASSWTGGGTGYTF. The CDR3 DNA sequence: TGTGCCAGCAGCTGGACAGGGGGAGGAACGGGCTACACCTTC.

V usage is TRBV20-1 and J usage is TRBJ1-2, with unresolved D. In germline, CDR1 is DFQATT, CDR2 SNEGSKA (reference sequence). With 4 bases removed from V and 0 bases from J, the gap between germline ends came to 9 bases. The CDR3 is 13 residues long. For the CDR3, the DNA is TGCAGTGCTACCGACGGGACTAACTATGGCTACACCTTC. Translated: CSATDGTNYGYTF.

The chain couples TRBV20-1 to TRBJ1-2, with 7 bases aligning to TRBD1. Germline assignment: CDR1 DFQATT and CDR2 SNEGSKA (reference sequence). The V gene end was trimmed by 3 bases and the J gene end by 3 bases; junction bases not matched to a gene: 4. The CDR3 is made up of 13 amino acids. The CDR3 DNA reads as TGCAGTGCTAGGGGGACAGCTCACTATGGCTACACCTTC. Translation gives CSARGTAHYGYTF.

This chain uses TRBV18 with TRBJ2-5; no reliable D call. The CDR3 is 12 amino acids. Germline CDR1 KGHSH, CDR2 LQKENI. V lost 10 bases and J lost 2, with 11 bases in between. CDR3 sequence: CATASVQETQYF. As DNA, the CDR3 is TGTGCCACCGCTTCGGTACAAGAGACCCAGTACTTC.

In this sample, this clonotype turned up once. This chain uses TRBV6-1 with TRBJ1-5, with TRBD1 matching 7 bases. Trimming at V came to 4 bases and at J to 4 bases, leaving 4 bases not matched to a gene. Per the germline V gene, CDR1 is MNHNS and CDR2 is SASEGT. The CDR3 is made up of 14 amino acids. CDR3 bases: TGTGCCAGCAGTGCTGCAGGGGGAAATCAGCCCCAGCATTTT. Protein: CASSAAGGNQPQHF.

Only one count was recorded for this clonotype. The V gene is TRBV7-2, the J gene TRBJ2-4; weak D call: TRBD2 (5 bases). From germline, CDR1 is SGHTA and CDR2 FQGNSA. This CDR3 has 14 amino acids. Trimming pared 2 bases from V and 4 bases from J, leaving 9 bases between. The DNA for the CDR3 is TGTGCCAGCAGCTTATCCGGGAAAAAAAACATTCAGTACTTC. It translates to CASSLSGKKNIQYF.

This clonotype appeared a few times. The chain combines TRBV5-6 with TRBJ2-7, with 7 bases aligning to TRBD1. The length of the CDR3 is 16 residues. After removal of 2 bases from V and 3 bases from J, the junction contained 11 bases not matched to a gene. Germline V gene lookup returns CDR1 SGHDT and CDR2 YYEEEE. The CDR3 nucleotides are TGTGCCAGCAGCTTCGGGACAGACGAAGCATACTACGAGCAGTACTTC. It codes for CASSFGTDEAYYEQYF.

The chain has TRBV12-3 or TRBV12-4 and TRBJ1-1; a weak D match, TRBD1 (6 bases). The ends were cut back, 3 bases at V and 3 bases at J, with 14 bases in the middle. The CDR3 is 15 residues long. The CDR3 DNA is TGTGCCAGCAGTTTGAACGACCCAGGGGACACTGAAGCTTTCTTT. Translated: CASSLNDPGDTEAFF.

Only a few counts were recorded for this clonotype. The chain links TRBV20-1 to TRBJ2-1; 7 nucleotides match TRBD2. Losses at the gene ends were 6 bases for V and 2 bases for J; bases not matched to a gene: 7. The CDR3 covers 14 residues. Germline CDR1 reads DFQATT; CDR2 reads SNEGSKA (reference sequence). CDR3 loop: CSALLAVAYNEQFF. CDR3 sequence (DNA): TGCAGTGCCCTCCTAGCGGTTGCCTACAATGAGCAGTTCTTC.